These 21 T cell receptor beta chains came from one sample sequenced in a study of OX40 agonist ivuxolimab in advanced cancers. Method: immunoSEQ multiplex PCR; TCRdb's copy keeps in-frame clones and lacks some. Of around 98,000 clones listed, roughly nine tenths are singletons. This specimen was CD4+ or CD8+ T cells sorted from blood, taken in a trial of the OX40 agonist ivuxolimab. All receptors come from an adult with an advanced solid tumor such as melanoma, head and neck, liver or kidney cancer.

V usage is TRBV27 and J usage is TRBJ1-2; 10 positions match TRBD1. The junction had 2 bases not matched to a gene; V was cut back by 6 bases and J by 1 base. CDR1 is MNHEY, CDR2 SMNVEV, per germline (reference sequence). This CDR3 has 14 amino acids. The CDR3 DNA sequence: TGTGCCAGCAGGACAGGGGGCCATAACTATGGCTACACCTTC. Amino acids: CASRTGGHNYGYTF.

This clone was seen a single time. The same CDR3 is also encoded by other DNA sequences in this sample. The rearrangement joins TRBV28 to TRBJ1-2; no clear D. The ends were cut back, 2 bases at V and 4 bases at J, with 5 bases in the middle. Germline lookup yields CDR1 MDHEN and CDR2 SYDVKM. This CDR3 has 12 residues. The CDR3 sequence is CASSLGGYGYTF. The CDR3 DNA reads TGTGCCAGCAGTTTAGGTGGCTATGGCTACACCTTC.

Of note for this clone: Because the CDR3 is missing its conserved closing phenylalanine or tryptophan, this is likely a read error. The gene calls are TRBV7-4 and TRBJ1-6; TRBD1 agrees at 9 bases. Looked up from germline, CDR1 is SGHVT and CDR2 is SQSDAQ. The CDR3 consists of 19 residues. Trimming cost V 1 base and J 9 bases; bases outside gene matches: 16. The CDR3: CASSLVVYTPGQGSSPLHL. The CDR3 DNA sequence: TGTGCCAGCAGCTTAGTGGTTTATACACCGGGACAGGGAAGTTCACCCCTCCACCTT.

The rearrangement joins TRBV5-1 to TRBJ1-3; no clear D. V lost 2 bases to trimming and J lost 2 bases, with 11 bases between them. Germline CDR1 and CDR2: SGHRS and YFSETQ. The CDR3 has 15 residues. In DNA form, the CDR3 reads TGCGCCAGCAGCTTAGATACGGGTACTGGAAACACCATATATTTT. Translating it yields CASSLDTGTGNTIYF.

The chain is built from TRBV5-5 and TRBJ2-5, with D possibly being TRBD1 or TRBD2 (6 bases each). Germline CDR1 and CDR2: SGHKS and YYEKEE (reference sequence). V shed 2 bases and J shed 4 bases, with 15 bases lying between them. The length of the CDR3 is 15 residues. This chain's CDR3 is CASSFIAGHGETQYF. CDR3 DNA sequence: TGTGCCAGCAGCTTCATTGCGGGACACGGAGAGACCCAGTACTTC.

This chain uses TRBV2 with TRBJ1-4, with D possibly TRBD1 on 6 matching bases. The V end lost 10 bases, the J end lost 8 bases, and 17 bases lay between the germline ends. Germline assignment: CDR1 SNHLY and CDR2 FYNNEI. The CDR3 contains 13 residues. Here the CDR3 reads CANSVQGGEKLFF. The CDR3 DNA reads TGTGCCAACTCGGTACAGGGAGGGGAAAAACTGTTTTTT.

The CDR3 sequence is CASSSLAGPITDTQYF. The CDR3 bases are TGTGCCAGCAGCTCGTTGGCGGGGCCCATCACAGATACGCAGTATTTT. This rearrangement joins TRBV7-2 to TRBJ2-3; the D gene is possibly TRBD2 (6 bases). The V gene's germline CDR1 is SGHTA and CDR2 FQGNSA. Trimming left V 4 bases short and J 2 bases short, with 16 bases between. The CDR3 length is 16 residues.

About this clone: No conserved phenylalanine or tryptophan is present at the end of the CDR3, so a read error is the likely explanation. The chain couples TRBV15 to TRBJ1-6; D unresolved. The CDR3 loop spans 14 amino acids. Trimming pared 1 base from V and 5 bases from J, leaving 6 bases between. The germline V gene encodes CDR1 LNHNV and CDR2 YYDKDF (reference sequence). The CDR3 here is CATSRGSDNSPLHL. In DNA, the CDR3 is TGTGCCACCAGCAGAGGGAGTGATAATTCACCCCTCCACCTT.

The J gene is TRBJ1-2, the V gene TRBV9, with D unresolved. The germline CDR1 and CDR2 sequences are SGDLS and YYNGEE. V shed 0 bases and J shed 2 bases, with 11 bases lying between them. This CDR3 region has 15 residues. The CDR3 loop is CASSVGSGLNYGYTF. DNA for the CDR3: TGTGCCAGCAGCGTAGGGTCAGGATTAAACTATGGCTACACCTTC. The full variable domain, in which reference TRBV9 and TRBJ1-2 provide the parts outside the CDR3, is DSGVTQTPKHLITATGQRVTLRCSPRSGDLSVYWYQQSLDQGLQFLIQYYNGEERAKGNILERFSAQQFPDLHSELNLSSLELGDSALYFCASSVGSGLNYGYTFGSGTRLTVV.

This chain joins TRBV29-1 and TRBJ1-4; 7 bases agree with TRBD1. Germline-derived CDR1 and CDR2 are SQVTM and ANQGSEA. V shed 7 bases, J shed 4 bases, and the junction held 9 bases outside the gene matches. CDR3 length: 14 amino acids. The CDR3 spells CSARTDRSNEKLFF. In DNA, the CDR3 is TGCAGCGCCCGAACGGACAGGAGTAATGAAAAACTGTTTTTT.

This clone turned up a few times. V and J are TRBV27 and TRBJ2-5; the D gene could be TRBD1 or TRBD2 (5 bases each). The V and J ends lost 6 bases and 2 bases respectively, with 16 bases between them. Germline CDR1 reads MNHEY; CDR2 reads SMNVEV (reference sequence). This CDR3 comprises 15 residues. The CDR3 loop reads CASSRGLVGQETQYF. The DNA for the CDR3 is TGTGCCAGCAGCCGGGGCCTAGTGGGACAAGAGACCCAGTACTTC.

The chain carries TRBV28 and TRBJ2-7; weak D call: TRBD2 (7 bases). Between the trimmed V and J ends, which lost 10 bases and 3 bases, there was a span of 25 bases. Germline-derived CDR1 and CDR2 are MDHEN and SYDVKM. The CDR3 contains 16 residues. The CDR3 region has the DNA TGTGCCACTGGGTTAATAGGGGGAGGGGTAAACTACGAGCAGTACTTC. It codes for CATGLIGGGVNYEQYF.

This clone has more than one count but fewer than ten. The CDR3 coding sequence is TGTGCCAGTAGCGACAGCCTCTATGGCTACACCTTC. It translates to CASSDSLYGYTF. The chain recombines TRBV19 with TRBJ1-2; the D gene is possibly TRBD1 (5 bases). Germline-derived CDR1 and CDR2 are LNHDA and SQIVND (reference sequence). V lost 6 bases to trimming and J lost 4 bases, with 9 bases between them. This CDR3 is 12 amino acids long.

This clone counts as medium-sized. This sequence joins TRBV16 and TRBJ1-2; D call uncertain. Trimming stripped 0 bases from V and 5 bases from J, with 7 bases between. Per germline, CDR1 KGHSY and CDR2 FQNENV. The CDR3 has 13 amino acids. In nucleotides, the CDR3 is TGTGCCAGCAGCCAATCGGCCCGTTATGGCTACACCTTC. Translated: CASSQSARYGYTF.

The gene calls are TRBV5-6 and TRBJ1-4; D possibly corresponds to TRBD1 (5 bases). Trimming cost V 7 bases and J 1 base, with 11 bases left between them. This CDR3 has 14 residues. CDR1 and CDR2 (germline): SGHDT, YYEEEE. This CDR3 is CASGTLQTNEKLFF. The CDR3 nucleotides are TGTGCCAGCGGGACTCTCCAAACTAATGAAAAACTGTTTTTT.

The chain joins TRBV5-4 to TRBJ2-7; D call uncertain. CDR1 and CDR2 (germline): SGHNT, YYREEE (reference sequence). Trimming took off 0 bases at V and 3 bases at J, with 10 bases between the two ends. This CDR3 has 14 residues. The CDR3 DNA sequence: TGTGCCAGCAGCTTGGAATCCGGCAACTACGAGCAGTACTTC. Protein: CASSLESGNYEQYF.

CDR3 sequence reads: CSADSVGEQFF. CDR3 bases: TGCAGTGCCGATAGTGTGGGTGAGCAGTTCTTC. The rearrangement joins TRBV20-1 to TRBJ2-1, with D hard to call. Germline loops: CDR1 DFQATT, CDR2 SNEGSKA (reference sequence). The CDR3 sequence is 11 residues long. Trimming shortened V by 6 bases and J by 9 bases, and 12 bases separated the two germline ends.

The gene calls are TRBV7-3 and TRBJ2-5; D gene uncertain. Trimming shortened V by 1 base and J by 7 bases, and 16 bases separated the two germline ends. The germline CDR1 and CDR2 sequences are SGHTA and FQGTGA. This CDR3 has 15 amino acids. The CDR3 loop reads CASSLNGGNEGTQYF. CDR3 sequence (DNA): TGTGCCAGCAGCTTAAACGGTGGGAACGAAGGGACCCAGTACTTC. Full variable domain (outside the CDR3, taken from reference TRBV7-3 and TRBJ2-5): GAGVSQTPSNKVTEKGKYVELRCDPISGHTALYWYRQSLGQGPEFLIYFQGTGAADDSGLPNDRFFAVRPEGSVSTLKIQRTERGDSAVYLCASSLNGGNEGTQYFGPGTRLLVL.

The sample holds one count of this clone. In the same sample, other DNA sequences code for this CDR3. The rearrangement links TRBV7-9 to TRBJ2-5, with D perhaps TRBD1 or TRBD2 (5 bases each). V was clipped by 7 bases and J by 2 bases, with 20 bases between them. Germline lookup yields CDR1 SEHNR and CDR2 FQNEAQ (reference sequence). This CDR3 has 16 amino acids. CDR3 residues: CASTEGASGGQETQYF. In DNA, the CDR3 is TGTGCCAGCACCGAAGGGGCTAGTGGGGGACAAGAGACCCAGTACTTC. Full variable domain (remainder filled in from reference TRBV7-9 and TRBJ2-5): DTGVSQNPRHKITKRGQNVTFRCDPISEHNRLYWYRQTLGQGPEFLTYFQNEAQLEKSRLLSDRFSAERPKGSFSTLEIQRTEQGDSAMYLCASTEGASGGQETQYFGPGTRLLVL.

The chain is built from TRBV7-2 and TRBJ2-1; weak D call: TRBD1 (6 bases). CDR3 length: 15 residues. CDR1 and CDR2 (germline): SGHTA, FQGNSA. V gave up 3 bases and J gave up 4 bases, with 13 bases separating them. For the CDR3, the DNA is TGTGCCAGCAGCTTTGGGTGGGGACATTACAATGAGCAGTTCTTC. Translated: CASSFGWGHYNEQFF.

The V and J genes are TRBV6-5 and TRBJ2-2, with D hard to call. From germline, CDR1 is MNHEY and CDR2 SVGAGI. This CDR3 contains 16 residues. Trimming removed 0 bases at V and 1 base at J, with 9 bases between. In DNA, the CDR3 is TGTGCCAGCAGTTACTCTTTCTACTTGAACACCGGGGAGCTGTTTTTT. Translating gives CASSYSFYLNTGELFF.